Each of the 10 T cell receptor beta chains below was sequenced from the same sample in a study of blood T cell repertoires in COVID-19. This table comes from immunoSEQ multiplex PCR, and its TCRdb copy is limited to in-frame clones, with some not included. Here the sample spans approximately 450,000 clones, 70% to 90% being singletons. Material: PBMCs or T cells enriched from blood (not recorded which). The receptors here all came from a woman younger than 30 with acute COVID-19.

In DNA form, the CDR3 reads TGTGCCATCCGAGGCCACAATTACGAGCAGTACTTC. It is translated as CAIRGHNYEQYF. The chain joins TRBV10-3 to TRBJ2-7; D call uncertain. Per the germline V gene, CDR1 is ENHRY and CDR2 is SYGVKD. V was clipped by 8 bases and J by 4 bases, with 12 bases between them. The CDR3 is 12 residues long.

This rearrangement joins TRBV25-1 to TRBJ1-5; possibly TRBD1 for D (6 bases). In germline, CDR1 is MGHDK, CDR2 SYGVNS. With 6 bases removed from V and 6 bases from J, the gap between germline ends came to 15 bases. This CDR3 has 14 amino acids. The CDR3 bases are TGTGCCAGCAGGAGACAGGTGTCGAGTCAGCCCCAGCATTTT. It is translated as CASRRQVSSQPQHF.

This clone was detected a few times. V gene TRBV30 combines with J gene TRBJ1-6; weak D call: TRBD1 (6 bases). Between the trimmed V and J ends, which lost 6 bases and 8 bases, there was a span of 14 bases. The CDR3 runs 13 residues. The germline gives CDR1 GTSNPN, CDR2 SVGIG (reference sequence). The CDR3 protein is CACYPRGHSPLHF. Here the CDR3 DNA reads TGTGCCTGTTATCCCAGGGGACATTCACCCCTCCACTTT.

This clone was counted a single time. The V call is TRBV7-2, the J call TRBJ2-2; 7 bases line up with TRBD2. This CDR3 is built from 16 residues. Germline lookup yields CDR1 SGHTA and CDR2 FQGNSA. Germline trimming cut 7 bases from V and 1 base from J; bases unmatched to any gene: 9. CDR3 loop: CASISRASGNTGELFF. CDR3 sequence (DNA): TGTGCCAGCATAAGTAGGGCTAGCGGGAACACCGGGGAGCTGTTTTTT.

The V call is TRBV10-3, the J call TRBJ2-7, with 9 bases fitting TRBD2. Germline CDR1 reads ENHRY; CDR2 reads SYGVKD. The CDR3 is 13 residues long. With V trimmed by 8 bases and J by 3 bases, 5 bases remained unmatched. The CDR3: CAIRRLADYEQYF. CDR3 sequence (DNA): TGTGCCATCCGCCGACTAGCGGACTACGAGCAGTACTTC.

J is TRBJ1-5 and V is TRBV7-2, with 7 bases aligning to TRBD1. The CDR3 has 15 amino acids. The V segment lost 1 base and the J segment 3 bases; nucleotides outside the gene matches: 3. Germline loops: CDR1 SGHTA, CDR2 FQGNSA. This CDR3 reads CASSLDRGNNQPQHF. The CDR3 DNA reads TGTGCCAGCAGCTTAGACAGGGGAAACAATCAGCCCCAGCATTTT.

This clone appeared a single time. This chain connects TRBV28 to TRBJ2-7; 7 bases are a match to TRBD1. CDR3 size: 17 residues. Germline CDR1 reads MDHEN; CDR2 reads SYDVKM. The V gene end was trimmed by 5 bases and the J gene end by 3 bases; junction bases not matched to a gene: 16. CDR3 in amino acids: CASSTGTAYSPDYEQYF. The DNA of the CDR3 is TGTGCCAGCAGTACCGGGACAGCGTACTCTCCCGACTACGAGCAGTACTTC.

A single count supports this clone. This sequence joins TRBV4-1 and TRBJ2-7; TRBD1 matches at 11 bases. This CDR3 contains 16 residues. V trimming: 1 base; J trimming: 1 base; junction bases outside the gene matches: 3. Germline V gene sequence: CDR1 MGHRA, CDR2 YSYEKL. CDR3 protein: CASSQGTGGRSYEQYF. CDR3 in DNA: TGCGCCAGCAGCCAAGGGACAGGGGGCCGATCCTACGAGCAGTACTTC.

V is TRBV2 and J is TRBJ2-1; 11 positions agree with TRBD2. The CDR3 contains 19 residues. Trimming at V came to 4 bases and at J to 3 bases, leaving 14 bases not matched to a gene. The germline V gene encodes CDR1 SNHLY and CDR2 FYNNEI. The DNA for the CDR3 is TGTGCCAGCAGTGGGTTTGAGTTAGCGGGAGGGGGTAACTACAATGAGCAGTTCTTC. Translation: CASSGFELAGGGNYNEQFF.

Here the CDR3 reads CASSLRRGSTDTQYF. CDR3 bases: TGCGCCAGCAGCTTGCGCAGGGGTAGCACAGATACGCAGTATTTT. The chain has TRBV5-1 and TRBJ2-3; TRBD1 is a possible D gene (6 bases). Trimming removed 1 base from V and 0 bases from J, with 9 bases in between. This CDR3 contains 15 residues. The germline gives CDR1 SGHRS, CDR2 YFSETQ.